The 10 T cell receptor beta chains listed next were all sequenced from one sample in a study of T cells after yellow fever vaccination. Via MiXCR, TCRdb re-called the 5' RACE reads, giving one row per CDR3 protein. The sample has around 610,000 distinct CDR3 sequences; approximately 15% are singletons. Specimen: PBMCs, collected on the day of the yellow fever booster vaccination. The receptors here all came from a man younger than 45 who received the YFV17D yellow fever vaccine.

The chain employs TRBV24-1 and TRBJ2-1, with D tentatively TRBD2 (6 bases). The V end lost 8 bases, the J end lost 3 bases, and 16 bases lay between the germline ends. Looked up from germline, CDR1 is KGHDR and CDR2 is SFDVKD. CDR3 length: 15 amino acids. CDR3 loop: CATTPGRGHYNEQFF. The CDR3 region has the DNA TGTGCCACCACTCCCGGGAGAGGACACTACAATGAGCAGTTCTTC.

The chain carries TRBV28 and TRBJ2-7; D gene uncertain. V was clipped by 7 bases and J by 6 bases, with 28 bases between them. Per germline, CDR1 MDHEN and CDR2 SYDVKM. The CDR3 runs 17 residues. The CDR3 here is CASKEYGRIDVRSEQYF. CDR3 nucleotide sequence: TGTGCCAGCAAAGAATATGGCAGGATCGATGTGAGGTCCGAGCAGTACTTC.

This clonotype was observed at least ten times. The rearrangement joins TRBV7-2 to TRBJ1-3; no definite D call. The CDR3 runs 14 residues. V lost 5 bases and J lost 0, with 8 bases in between. CDR1 is SGHTA, CDR2 FQGNSA, per germline. Here the CDR3 reads CASSLQGSGNTIYF. The CDR3 DNA sequence: TGTGCCAGCAGCCTACAAGGCTCTGGAAACACCATATATTTT.

This clonotype was seen more than once but under ten times. This rearrangement joins TRBV20-1 to TRBJ2-7; D is unresolved. V was cut by 3 bases and J by 3 bases, with 9 bases left in between. Germline CDR1 is DFQATT and CDR2 is SNEGSKA (reference sequence). The length of the CDR3 is 12 residues. Here the CDR3 reads CSARGVNYEQYF. For the CDR3, the DNA is TGCAGTGCTAGGGGCGTGAACTACGAGCAGTACTTC.

V gene TRBV19 combines with J gene TRBJ2-1, with TRBD2 identical over 8 bases. In germline, CDR1 is LNHDA, CDR2 SQIVND (reference sequence). V dropped 0 bases and J dropped 0; count of bases not matched to a gene: 4. The CDR3 extends over 17 amino acids. This chain's CDR3 is CASSIEGSGSSYNEQFF. CDR3 nucleotides: TGTGCCAGTAGTATAGAAGGGAGCGGGAGCTCCTACAATGAGCAGTTCTTC.

The chain couples TRBV20-1 to TRBJ1-1; D not certain. Germline CDR1 reads DFQATT; CDR2 reads SNEGSKA (reference sequence). This CDR3 has 14 residues. V lost 3 bases to trimming and J lost 10 bases, with 21 bases between them. For the CDR3, the DNA is TGCAGTGCTAGTGGAGAGTCCGGGGTAAAGGGAGCTTTCTTT. Amino acid sequence: CSASGESGVKGAFF.

The table lists this clonotype with a few counts. V usage is TRBV12-3 or TRBV12-4 and J usage is TRBJ2-1; D is uncertain. V was shortened by 1 base and J by 12 bases, with 10 bases between the two germline ends. The CDR3 runs 12 residues. CDR3 nucleotides: TGTGCCAGCAGTTTAGAGGTCGCGGCGCAGTTCTTC. Protein product: CASSLEVAAQFF.

The chain combines TRBV5-1 with TRBJ1-2, with TRBD1 identical over 8 bases. This CDR3 is 15 amino acids long. Germline lookup yields CDR1 SGHRS and CDR2 YFSETQ. After removal of 1 base from V and 4 bases from J, the junction contained 6 bases not matched to a gene. As DNA, the CDR3 is TGCGCCAGCAGCTTGCCCGGACAGGGAGTCTATGGCTACACCTTC. Its translation is CASSLPGQGVYGYTF.

The CDR3 loop is CASTLAGGPYEQYF. Written as DNA, the CDR3 is TGTGCCAGTACCCTAGCGGGAGGGCCCTACGAGCAGTACTTC. This chain links TRBV19 with TRBJ2-7, with 12 bases matching TRBD2. With 7 bases clipped from V and 2 bases from J, the junction kept 3 bases outside the gene matches. Germline V gene sequence: CDR1 LNHDA, CDR2 SQIVND (reference sequence). The CDR3 is 14 amino acids.

The V gene is TRBV6-1, the J gene TRBJ1-5; 10 bases fit TRBD1. CDR3 size: 16 residues. CDR1 MNHNS and CDR2 SASEGT come from the germline V gene. V lost 3 bases, J lost 5 bases, and 7 bases stayed unmatched. The CDR3 bases are TGTGCCAGCAGTGACTTGACAGGGGGCGGCTATCAGCCCCAGCATTTT. As protein: CASSDLTGGGYQPQHF.